This T cell receptor beta chain derives from a study of shared clonotypes between healthy human individuals. Study context: Researchers assigned three CD4 naive, three CD4 memory, two CD8 naive and one CD8 memory plate to each donor. General observations from the study: Clonotypes shared by all four sorted-subset donors had higher generation probabilities than non-shared clonotypes. Researchers sampled only blood; tissue repertoires likely differ.

CDR1 and CDR2 (germline): SGHTA, FQGNSA. Between the trimmed V and J ends, which lost 3 bases and 4 bases, there was a span of 8 bases. The CDR3 covers 13 residues. Concerning this clone itself: Its specificity is unknown.

The table came from immunoSEQ multiplex PCR; TCRdb's copy has only in-frame clones and leaves some out. Seen here are a few million clones, 85% to 95% observed once, and the top ten hold around 0.4%. The clonotype was recovered from a man between 18 and 29 years old in good health. Some clones in this sample may be carry-over from other donors' samples. The sequencing input was naive CD4+ T cells from PBMCs. The subset: CD45RA+ positively selected. The rearrangement links TRBV7-2 to TRBJ2-3; D gene unclear. The CDR3 sequence: CASSLQQSDTQYF. CDR3 nucleotide sequence: TGTGCCAGCAGCTTGCAACAATCAGATACGCAGTATTTT.